The 9 T cell receptor beta chains reported below all come from one sample, sequenced in a study of regulatory T cells in long-lasting Graves disease. With iRepertoire HTBI primers and Arm-PCR of CDR3 regions, TCR beta libraries were built. TCRdb re-analysed the multiplex PCR reads in MiXCR, keeping a single row per CDR3 protein. The sample consists of roughly 500,000 distinct CDR3 sequences, roughly 21% of them appearing once. As to time point: persistent/refractory GD, antithyroid drugs over 5 years with positive TRAb. From PBMCs, RNA was extracted and then used to make the TCR library. The starting material was peripheral blood mononuclear cells (PBMCs), obtained when the disease was refractory, from a patient treated with antithyroid drugs. The source of these receptors is a female donor with Graves disease.

This clonotype was observed many times. J is TRBJ1-6 and V is TRBV7-9; 8 bases align to TRBD1. V lost 5 bases and J lost 10; bases outside the gene matches: 16. The CDR3 loop spans 17 amino acids. Germline lookup yields CDR1 SEHNR and CDR2 FQNEAQ (reference sequence). The CDR3 sequence is CASSPWTGSPLGSPLHF. The CDR3 coding sequence is TGTGCCAGCAGCCCCTGGACAGGGAGTCCCTTAGGGTCACCCCTCCACTTT.

This clonotype was recorded at least ten times. The genes are TRBV6-1 and TRBJ1-5; the match to TRBD1 covers 8 bases. CDR1 is MNHNS and CDR2 is SASEGT in the germline V gene. This CDR3 is built from 13 residues. Trimming at V came to 10 bases and at J to 7 bases, leaving 9 bases not matched to a gene. CDR3 nucleotide sequence: TGTGCCACAGGGGGCACAGGAAGGCAGCCCCAGCATTTT. Amino acid sequence: CATGGTGRQPQHF.

This clonotype occurred many times. The genes are TRBV12-3 or TRBV12-4 and TRBJ1-1; D is perhaps TRBD1 (6 bases). The CDR3 is 18 residues long. Trimming shortened V by 3 bases and J by 1 base, and 21 bases separated the two germline ends. The CDR3 DNA reads as TGTGCCAGCAGTTTCCCCCATAGTCGGAAGGACAGGAACACTGAAGCTTTCTTT. Translation gives CASSFPHSRKDRNTEAFF.

This clonotype has a handful of counts. The gene calls are TRBV27 and TRBJ2-2; D gene unclear. Germline V gives CDR1 MNHEY, CDR2 SMNVEV (reference sequence). Deletions cut 7 bases from V and 0 bases from J, with 18 bases between. The CDR3 has 17 residues. CDR3 DNA: TGTGCCAGCACCCCCACTCGGGTAACCCCGAACACCGGGGAGCTGTTTTTT. This encodes CASTPTRVTPNTGELFF.

This chain links TRBV28 with TRBJ2-1; 8 positions agree with TRBD2. Germline V gene data show CDR1 as MDHEN and CDR2 as SYDVKM. The CDR3 is 18 residues long. The ends lost 3 bases at V and 8 bases at J; junction bases unmatched: 18. The CDR3 loop reads CASSFPGKGTRIRYEQFF. DNA of the CDR3: TGTGCCAGCAGTTTCCCCGGTAAAGGGACTAGAATTAGGTATGAGCAGTTCTTC.

This clonotype was observed a few times. V gene TRBV29-1 combines with J gene TRBJ1-3; D not resolved. V was pared by 5 bases and J by 8 bases, with 13 bases between. CDR3 length: 12 amino acids. The germline gives CDR1 SQVTM, CDR2 ANQGSEA. CDR3 residues: CSVRPQGDTIYF. The CDR3 nucleotides read TGCAGCGTTCGACCCCAAGGAGACACCATATATTTT.

This clonotype was observed at least ten times. The chain recombines TRBV11-2 with TRBJ2-7; D unresolved. The V and J ends lost 1 base and 1 base respectively, with 8 bases between them. CDR3 length: 14 residues. Germline V gene sequence: CDR1 SGHAT, CDR2 FQNNGV. CDR3 sequence reads: CASSLAQRSYEQYF. DNA of the CDR3: TGTGCCAGCAGCTTAGCCCAGCGATCCTACGAGCAGTACTTC.

This clonotype was seen at least ten times. This chain links TRBV6-2 or TRBV6-3 with TRBJ1-1; maybe TRBD1 (5 bases). The germline CDR1 and CDR2 sequences are MNHEY and SVGEGT. Trimming cost V 6 bases and J 4 bases, with 15 bases left between them. This CDR3 has 14 residues. The CDR3 coding sequence is TGTGCCAGCAGATCCGTGGGGCGGCCCACTGAAGCTTTCTTT. This codes for CASRSVGRPTEAFF.

This clonotype was observed a few times. The chain has TRBV29-1 and TRBJ2-7; D not certain. The length of the CDR3 is 13 residues. Per the germline V gene, CDR1 is SQVTM and CDR2 is ANQGSEA. V was pared by 8 bases and J by 6 bases, with 20 bases between. CDR3: CSLVEKRKSEQYF. The CDR3, as DNA: TGCAGCCTCGTTGAAAAGCGAAAGTCCGAGCAGTACTTC.